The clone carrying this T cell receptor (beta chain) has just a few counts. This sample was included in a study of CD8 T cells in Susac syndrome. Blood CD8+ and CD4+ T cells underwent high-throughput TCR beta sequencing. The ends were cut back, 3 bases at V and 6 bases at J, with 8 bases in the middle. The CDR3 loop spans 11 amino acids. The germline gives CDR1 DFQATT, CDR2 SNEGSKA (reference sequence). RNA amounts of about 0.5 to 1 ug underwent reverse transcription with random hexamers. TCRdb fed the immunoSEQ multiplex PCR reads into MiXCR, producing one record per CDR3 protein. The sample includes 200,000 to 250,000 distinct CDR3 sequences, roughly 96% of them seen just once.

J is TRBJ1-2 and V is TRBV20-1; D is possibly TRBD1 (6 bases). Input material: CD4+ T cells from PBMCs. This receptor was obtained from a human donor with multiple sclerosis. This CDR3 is CSARAGDGYTF. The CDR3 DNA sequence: TGCAGTGCTAGGGCAGGGGATGGCTACACCTTC.